This T cell receptor (beta chain) was sequenced during a study of neoadjuvant nivolumab and ipilimumab in lung cancer. The CDR3 extends over 20 amino acids. Trimming removed 0 bases from V and 4 bases from J; junction bases left unmatched: 11. Germline values: CDR1 MRHNA, CDR2 SNTAGT. On this clone itself: Antigen specificity is unknown.

Study-wide results and caveats: From pretherapy to surgery, tumor richness and clonality rose with dual therapy.

Assay: immunoSEQ multiplex PCR; the TCRdb copy retains only in-frame clones and omits some. The table includes about 3,800 clones, 88% detected once. This clonotype was obtained from an adult with non-small cell lung cancer. Sequencing used adjacent normal lung tissue, obtained after neoadjuvant nivolumab, alone or with ipilimumab, at or shortly before surgery. The chain carries TRBV6-4 and TRBJ2-1; 14 bases fit TRBD2. DNA for the CDR3: TGTGCCAGCAGTGACTCAAGAGGGGGGACTAGCGGGAGCCGGTACAATGAGCAGTTCTTC. This gives the protein CASSDSRGGTSGSRYNEQFF.